The clone carrying this T cell receptor beta chain was seen at least ten times. This entry is derived from a study of T cells after yellow fever vaccination. Study-level results: Sequencing of sorted memory subsets on day 0 failed to detect almost all vaccine-responding clonotypes. Most clones from primary vaccination resurfaced after the booster (around 97% CD4, around 91% CD8).

V shed 5 bases and J shed 4 bases, with 15 bases lying between them. Germline CDR1 and CDR2: MNHEY and SMNVEV (reference sequence). The CDR3 has 15 residues. In making TCR cDNA, 5'RACE template switching added a universal primer site and UMIs to it. Using its own MiXCR run on the 5' RACE reads, TCRdb lists one record per CDR3 protein. The sample yields 46,000 or so distinct CDR3 sequences, more than 6% seen once. V is TRBV27 and J is TRBJ1-3; D uncertain. Sample: PBMCs, either bulk or a sorted T-cell subset (CD4+, CD8+, memory, or dextramer-sorted; not recorded which), taken 45 days after the yellow fever booster vaccination. This receptor was taken from a man aged 30-40 years who received the YFV17D yellow fever vaccine. In nucleotides, the CDR3 is TGTGCCAGCAGTCCGGACTCAATCCCCGGAAACACCATATATTTT. This codes for CASSPDSIPGNTIYF.